This T cell receptor (beta chain) was recovered during a study of cytomegalovirus exposure and HLA in healthy donors. General study points: Only CMV serostatus was available as immune exposure information. A later analysis found TCR association rates differed by HLA locus, highest for DRB1 and lowest for HLA-C. Exclusion applied to some V segments, including TRBV6-2 and TRBV6-3, as they were indistinguishable.

V lost 5 bases, J lost 4 bases, and 6 bases stayed unmatched. CDR1 is MNHEY, CDR2 SVGAGI, per germline. This CDR3 is 15 amino acids long. A multiplex PCR was run with 60 Vbeta primers and 13 Jbeta primers. TCRdb's table, derived via immunoSEQ multiplex PCR, lists solely in-frame clones and lacks some. The table includes under 150,000 clones, around three quarters detected once. This clone was seen only a few times. What it binds is not known. The chain recombines TRBV6-5 with TRBJ2-1; 9 bases match TRBD2. The sample comprised PBMCs. This receptor was obtained from a man aged 30 to 39 in good health and CMV-seropositive. The CDR3 spells CASSGVAGAYNEQFF. CDR3 nucleotide sequence: TGTGCCAGCAGTGGGGTAGCGGGAGCGTACAATGAGCAGTTCTTC.